Here is one T cell receptor beta chain with its context. The sample belongs to a study of blood T cell repertoires in COVID-19. Method: immunoSEQ multiplex PCR; TCRdb's copy keeps in-frame clones and lacks some. The sample contains 490,000 or so clones, more than 85% of which appear only once. The CDR3 sequence is 16 residues long. Trimming took 0 bases from V and 10 from J; bases not matched to a gene: 7. Germline CDR1 is MNHEY and CDR2 is SVGAGI. Sequencing was carried out using PBMCs or T cells enriched from blood (not recorded which). This receptor was taken from a woman aged 55-70 years who had recovered from COVID-19. The rearrangement links TRBV6-5 to TRBJ1-6; 9 bases match TRBD1. CDR3 nucleotides: TGTGCCAGCAGTTACTCTATCGGACAGGGGAACTCACCCCTCCACTTT. The encoded protein is CASSYSIGQGNSPLHF.